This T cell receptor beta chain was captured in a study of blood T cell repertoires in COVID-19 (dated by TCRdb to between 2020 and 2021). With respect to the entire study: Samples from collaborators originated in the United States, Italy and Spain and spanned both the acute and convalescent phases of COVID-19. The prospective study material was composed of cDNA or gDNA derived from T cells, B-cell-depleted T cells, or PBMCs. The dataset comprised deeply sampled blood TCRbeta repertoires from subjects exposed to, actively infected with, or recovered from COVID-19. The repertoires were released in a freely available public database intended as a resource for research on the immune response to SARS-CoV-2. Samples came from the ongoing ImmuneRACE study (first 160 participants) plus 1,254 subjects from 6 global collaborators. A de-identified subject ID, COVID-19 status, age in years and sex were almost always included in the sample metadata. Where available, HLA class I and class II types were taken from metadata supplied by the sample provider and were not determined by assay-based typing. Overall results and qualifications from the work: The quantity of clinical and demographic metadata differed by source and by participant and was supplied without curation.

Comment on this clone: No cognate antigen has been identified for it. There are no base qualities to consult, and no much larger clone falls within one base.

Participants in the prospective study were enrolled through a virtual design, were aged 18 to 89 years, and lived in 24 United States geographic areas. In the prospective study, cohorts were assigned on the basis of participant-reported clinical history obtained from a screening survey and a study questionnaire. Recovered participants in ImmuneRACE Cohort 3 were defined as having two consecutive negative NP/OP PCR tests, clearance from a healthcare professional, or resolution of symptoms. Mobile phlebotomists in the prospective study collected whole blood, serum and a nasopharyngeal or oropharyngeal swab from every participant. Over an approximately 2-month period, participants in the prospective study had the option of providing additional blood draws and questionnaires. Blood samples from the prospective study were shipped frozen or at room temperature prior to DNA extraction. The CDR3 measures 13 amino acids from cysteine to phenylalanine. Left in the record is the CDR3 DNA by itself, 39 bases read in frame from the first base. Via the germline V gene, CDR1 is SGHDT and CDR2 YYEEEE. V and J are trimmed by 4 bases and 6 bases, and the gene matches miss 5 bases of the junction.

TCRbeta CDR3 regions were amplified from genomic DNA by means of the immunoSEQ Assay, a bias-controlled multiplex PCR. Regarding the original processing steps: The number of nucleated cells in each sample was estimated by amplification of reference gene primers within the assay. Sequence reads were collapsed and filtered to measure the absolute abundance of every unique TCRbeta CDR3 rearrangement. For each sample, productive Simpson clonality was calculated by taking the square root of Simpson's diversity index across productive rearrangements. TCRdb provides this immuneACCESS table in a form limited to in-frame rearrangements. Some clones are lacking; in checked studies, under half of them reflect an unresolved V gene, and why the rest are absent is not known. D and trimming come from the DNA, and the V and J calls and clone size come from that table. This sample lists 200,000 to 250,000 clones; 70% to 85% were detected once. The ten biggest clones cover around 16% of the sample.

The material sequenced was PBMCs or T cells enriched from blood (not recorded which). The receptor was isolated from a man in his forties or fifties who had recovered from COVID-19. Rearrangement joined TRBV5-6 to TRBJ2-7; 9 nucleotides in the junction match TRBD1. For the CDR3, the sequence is CASSQTGGAEQYF. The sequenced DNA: TGTGCCAGCAGCCAAACAGGGGGCGCCGAGCAGTACTTC.